One and the same sample provided the 12 T cell receptor beta chains below, sequenced in a study of Graves' ophthalmopathy and Graves' hyperthyroidism. RNA transcripts served as template for amplifying TCR beta CDR3 sequences. Amplification began with first-round RT-PCR using HTBI primers, then second-round multiplex PCR was performed. TCRdb passed the multiplex PCR reads through MiXCR, listing each CDR3 protein once. This table holds hundreds of thousands of distinct CDR3 sequences, around 21% found once. Sequenced sample: peripheral blood. All receptors come from a woman younger than 30 with stable Graves' hyperthyroidism.

This clonotype turned up a few times. The chain employs TRBV6-5 and TRBJ2-5; 9 bases fit TRBD2. The CDR3 has 17 residues. After removal of 1 base from V and 5 bases from J, the junction contained 11 bases not matched to a gene. In germline, CDR1 is MNHEY, CDR2 SVGAGI. CDR3 sequence: CASSYLGGGASGETQYF. Written as DNA, the CDR3 is TGTGCCAGCAGTTACTTAGGCGGGGGGGCAAGTGGGGAGACCCAGTACTTC.

At least ten counts were recorded for this clonotype. A read error may be the cause here, since a much bigger clone is one base away. The chain recombines TRBV30 with TRBJ2-5, with D perhaps matching TRBD1 or TRBD2 (5 bases each). The CDR3 covers 8 residues. CDR1 and CDR2 (germline): GTSNPN, SVGIG (reference sequence). The CDR3 spells CAWGTKYF. DNA of the CDR3: TGTGCCTGGGGGACCAAGTACTTC. Full variable domain (rest looked up from reference TRBV30 and TRBJ2-5): SQTIHQWPATLVQPVGSPLSLECTVEGTSNPNLYWYRQAAGRGLQLLFYSVGIGQISSEVPQNLSASRPQDRQFILSSKKLLLSDSGFYLCAWGTKYFGPGTRLLVL.

This clonotype appeared many times. V is TRBV30 and J is TRBJ2-7; TRBD1 matches at 9 bases. The V and J ends lost 3 bases and 2 bases, in that order; junction bases with no gene match: 11. The CDR3 extends over 16 amino acids. The germline V gene encodes CDR1 GTSNPN and CDR2 SVGIG (reference sequence). The CDR3 region has the DNA TGTGCCTGGAGGCCTAGCGGACAGGGGTTTGCCTACGAGCAGTACTTC. Translated, it gives CAWRPSGQGFAYEQYF.

This clonotype was seen many times. The V gene is TRBV2, the J gene TRBJ1-5, with 8 positions matching TRBD1. The V gene's germline CDR1 is SNHLY and CDR2 FYNNEI. Trimming cost V 6 bases and J 3 bases; bases outside gene matches: 7. The CDR3 spans 15 residues. The DNA for the CDR3 is TGTGCCAGCAGGGACTTGGACAGGGACAATCAGCCCCAGCATTTT. It is translated as CASRDLDRDNQPQHF.

This clonotype came up many times. For the CDR3, the DNA is TGCAGCGCTGTGGGACTAGCGGGAGGGCCGGGGGAAGAGACCCAGTACTTC. Its protein is CSAVGLAGGPGEETQYF. The chain couples TRBV29-1 to TRBJ2-5; 16 nucleotides line up with TRBD2. CDR3 length equals 17 residues. The V gene's germline CDR1 is SQVTM and CDR2 ANQGSEA. Unmatched junction bases numbered 11, after V lost 7 bases and J lost 3 bases.

The chain is built from TRBV6-5 and TRBJ2-5; the D call may be TRBD1 or TRBD2 (5 bases each). The germline V gene has CDR1 MNHEY and CDR2 SVGAGI. The CDR3 runs to 15 residues. The V end was cut by 2 bases, the J end by 3 bases, with 13 bases between. The CDR3 loop reads CASSYLIGTKETQYF. The CDR3 DNA reads as TGTGCCAGCAGTTACCTAATCGGGACCAAAGAGACCCAGTACTTC.

This clonotype showed up many times. The chain employs TRBV11-2 and TRBJ1-2; TRBD1 aligns across 7 bases. The CDR3 is 18 residues long. V was clipped by 0 bases and J by 7 bases; unmatched bases: 17. The germline gives CDR1 SGHAT, CDR2 FQNNGV. The CDR3 region is CASSLEGVWVGGAGGYTF. For the CDR3, the DNA is TGTGCCAGCAGCTTAGAAGGGGTGTGGGTAGGGGGCGCCGGTGGCTACACCTTC. Supplemented by reference TRBV11-2 and TRBJ1-2, the full variable domain reads EAGVAQSPRYKIIEKRQSVAFWCNPISGHATLYWYQQILGQGPKLLIQFQNNGVVDDSQLPKDRFSAERLKGVDSTLKIQPAKLEDSAVYLCASSLEGVWVGGAGGYTFGSGTRLTVV.

This clonotype has just a few counts. Just one base apart from a much larger clone, this may be a read error. The chain recombines TRBV7-2 with TRBJ1-1; TRBD1 agrees at 7 bases. This CDR3 is 14 amino acids long. CDR1 SGHTA and CDR2 FQGNSA come from the germline V gene. The CDR3 nucleotides read TGTGCCGGCAGACCAGGGGGTGGATTCACTGAAGCTTTCTTT. Its protein is CAGRPGGGFTEAFF.

This clonotype was seen many times. The CDR3 spells CASSFGWGGNQPQHF. The DNA for the CDR3 is TGTGCCAGCAGTTTCGGATGGGGGGGCAATCAGCCCCAGCATTTT. The chain carries TRBV12-3 or TRBV12-4 and TRBJ1-5; possibly TRBD1 for D (5 bases). V lost 3 bases and J lost 2, with 11 bases in between. This CDR3 is 15 amino acids long.

This clonotype showed up many times. The rearrangement joins TRBV2 to TRBJ1-6; D ambiguous. The CDR3 is 15 residues long. V shed 10 bases and J shed 9 bases, with 22 bases lying between them. Germline assignment: CDR1 SNHLY and CDR2 FYNNEI. The chain's CDR3 is CAIPSDGIQSSPLHF. CDR3 DNA: TGTGCCATCCCGTCGGACGGCATTCAGAGTTCACCCCTCCACTTT.

This clonotype was recorded at least ten times. V usage is TRBV2 and J usage is TRBJ2-7, with D unresolved. The CDR3 runs to 14 residues. V gave up 7 bases and J gave up 3 bases, with 16 bases separating them. The germline gives CDR1 SNHLY, CDR2 FYNNEI. CDR3 in DNA: TGTGCCAGCACCCCGACAATCGACGACTACGAGCAGTACTTC. Residues: CASTPTIDDYEQYF.

The chain links TRBV6-1 to TRBJ1-2, with TRBD1 matching over 10 bases. Germline V gene data show CDR1 as MNHNS and CDR2 as SASEGT. Unmatched junction bases numbered 11, after V lost 6 bases and J lost 7 bases. The CDR3 runs to 15 residues. For the CDR3, the DNA is TGTGCCAGCAGCCCAACCGGGACAGGGGCGGTTGGCTACACCTTC. Translating it yields CASSPTGTGAVGYTF.